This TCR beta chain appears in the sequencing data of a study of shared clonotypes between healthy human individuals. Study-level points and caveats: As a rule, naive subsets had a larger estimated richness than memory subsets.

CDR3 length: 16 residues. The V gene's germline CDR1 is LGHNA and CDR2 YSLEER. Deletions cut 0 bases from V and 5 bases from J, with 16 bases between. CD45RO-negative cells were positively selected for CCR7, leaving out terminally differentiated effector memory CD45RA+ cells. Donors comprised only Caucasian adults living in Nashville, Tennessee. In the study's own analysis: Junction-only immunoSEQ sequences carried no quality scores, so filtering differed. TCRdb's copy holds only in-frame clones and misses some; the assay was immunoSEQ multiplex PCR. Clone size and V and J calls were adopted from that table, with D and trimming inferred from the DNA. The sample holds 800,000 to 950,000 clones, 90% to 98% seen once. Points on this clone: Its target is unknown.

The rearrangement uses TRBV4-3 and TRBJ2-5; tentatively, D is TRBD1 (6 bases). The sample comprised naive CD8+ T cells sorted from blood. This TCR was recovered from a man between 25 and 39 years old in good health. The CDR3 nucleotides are TGCGCCAGCAGCCAAGAGCAGGGGAGCCTCGTGGAGACCCAGTACTTC. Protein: CASSQEQGSLVETQYF.